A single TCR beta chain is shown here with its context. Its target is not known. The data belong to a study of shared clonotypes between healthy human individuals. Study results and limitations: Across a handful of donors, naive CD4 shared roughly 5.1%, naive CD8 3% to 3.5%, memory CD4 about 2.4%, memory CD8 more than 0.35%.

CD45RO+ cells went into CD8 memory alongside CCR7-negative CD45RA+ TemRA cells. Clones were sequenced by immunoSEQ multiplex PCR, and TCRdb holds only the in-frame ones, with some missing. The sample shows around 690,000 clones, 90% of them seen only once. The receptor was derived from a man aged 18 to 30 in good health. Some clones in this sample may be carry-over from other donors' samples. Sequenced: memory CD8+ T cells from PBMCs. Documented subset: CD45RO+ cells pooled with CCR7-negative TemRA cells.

As DNA, the CDR3 is TGTGCCAGCAGTTTATCGGAAGGGGCTGGAAACACCATATATTTT. Translation gives CASSLSEGAGNTIYF. The chain couples TRBV27 to TRBJ1-3; maybe TRBD1 (5 bases). The CDR3 covers 15 residues. With 0 bases removed from V and 2 bases from J, the gap between germline ends came to 8 bases. CDR1 and CDR2 (germline): MNHEY, SMNVEV (reference sequence).